These 8 T cell receptor beta chains were all obtained from the same sample, sequenced in a study of blood T cell repertoires in COVID-19. Data came from immunoSEQ multiplex PCR; TCRdb stores just in-frame clones and leaves some out. The data hold fewer than 350,000 clones, with about 90% observed a single time. Sequenced sample: peripheral blood. The receptors here all came from a woman aged 45-65 years who had recovered from COVID-19.

The chain links TRBV28 to TRBJ1-2, with D possibly matching TRBD1 (6 bases). The CDR3 totals 15 residues. The ends were cut back, 8 bases at V and 0 bases at J, with 16 bases in the middle. Germline-derived CDR1 and CDR2 are MDHEN and SYDVKM. The CDR3: CASCTTGLANYGYTF. Written as DNA, the CDR3 is TGTGCCAGCTGTACCACAGGGCTAGCTAACTATGGCTACACCTTC.

The chain links TRBV5-1 to TRBJ2-3; 9 nucleotides align to TRBD2. After removal of 4 bases from V and 1 base from J, the junction contained 4 bases not matched to a gene. The CDR3 is 15 residues long. Germline CDR1 SGHRS, CDR2 YFSETQ. CDR3 sequence: CASSMTSGRTDTQYF. The CDR3 DNA reads TGCGCCAGCAGCATGACTAGCGGACGCACAGATACGCAGTATTTT.

The gene calls are TRBV4-3 and TRBJ1-3; 8 bases are a match to TRBD1. The CDR3 is made up of 15 amino acids. CDR1 and CDR2 (germline): LGHNA, YSLEER. J lost 8 bases, V lost 0 bases, and 6 bases had no gene match. This chain's CDR3 is CASSQENRGSDTIYF. For the CDR3, the DNA is TGCGCCAGCAGCCAAGAAAACAGGGGGTCAGACACCATATATTTT.

The chain carries TRBV13 and TRBJ2-5, with TRBD2 matching over 9 bases. This CDR3 is built from 18 residues. The junction had 15 bases not matched to a gene; V was cut back by 3 bases and J by 4 bases. The germline V gene has CDR1 PRHDT and CDR2 FYEKMQ (reference sequence). Here the CDR3 DNA reads TGTGCCAGCAGCTTTTCTCGCGGGGGGGCCGGTTTTGGAGAGACCCAGTACTTC. Its translation is CASSFSRGGAGFGETQYF.

This chain connects TRBV19 to TRBJ1-5; 7 bases are shared with TRBD1. This CDR3 spans 15 amino acids. Germline lookup yields CDR1 LNHDA and CDR2 SQIVND (reference sequence). V shed 2 bases, J shed 1 base, and the junction held 2 bases outside the gene matches. The CDR3 is CASSIMTGSNQPQHF. The CDR3 coding sequence is TGTGCCAGTAGTATAATGACAGGGAGCAATCAGCCCCAGCATTTT.

The chain employs TRBV24-1 and TRBJ1-2; no clear D gene. The CDR3 sequence is 12 residues long. Germline V CDR1 and CDR2: KGHDR, SFDVKD. The V gene lost 3 bases and the J gene lost 4 bases, with 5 bases spanning the gap. CDR3 in amino acids: CATSDPFYGYTF. In nucleotides, the CDR3 is TGTGCCACCAGTGATCCCTTCTATGGCTACACCTTC.

This chain links TRBV2 with TRBJ2-1; 7 bases are a match to TRBD1. From germline, CDR1 is SNHLY and CDR2 FYNNEI. CDR3 length: 14 amino acids. V shed 6 bases, J shed 6 bases, and the junction held 8 bases outside the gene matches. The CDR3 nucleotides read TGTGCCAGCAGGCCAAGACAGGGACCCAATGAGCAGTTCTTC. It specifies CASRPRQGPNEQFF. The whole variable domain, filled in from reference TRBV2 and TRBJ2-1, reads EPEVTQTPSHQVTQMGQEVILRCVPISNHLYFYWYRQILGQKVEFLVSFYNNEISEKSEIFDDQFSVERPDGSNFTLKIRSTKLEDSAMYFCASRPRQGPNEQFFGPGTRLTVL.

CDR3 nucleotides: TGTGCCAGCAGCTTAGTCGGTTTTGGCAATCAGCCCCAGCATTTT. Encoded protein: CASSLVGFGNQPQHF. The chain joins TRBV7-2 to TRBJ1-5; D remains ambiguous. Trimming removed 1 base from V and 2 bases from J, with 9 bases in between. The CDR3 covers 15 residues. Germline values: CDR1 SGHTA, CDR2 FQGNSA.